This paragraph reports one T cell receptor beta chain. V lost 3 bases, J lost 2 bases, and 3 bases stayed unmatched. CDR3 length: 15 amino acids. Germline V gene data show CDR1 as LGHDT and CDR2 as YNNKEL (reference sequence). This specimen comes from a study of CD8 T cells in Susac syndrome. RNA totalling roughly 0.45 to 1 ug underwent reverse transcription with random hexamers. One entry per CDR3 protein results from TCRdb running MiXCR on the immunoSEQ multiplex PCR reads. This sample has 150,000 to 200,000 distinct CDR3 sequences; around nine tenths occur once, and the top ten carry about 0.09%. This receptor was obtained from a human donor with Susac syndrome. Sequenced material: CD4+ T cells from PBMCs. The V call is TRBV3-1, the J call TRBJ2-7, with 11 nucleotides matching TRBD1. The CDR3 DNA reads TGTGCCAGCAGCCAGCAGGACAGGGGGCCCTACGAGCAGTACTTC. It specifies CASSQQDRGPYEQYF.